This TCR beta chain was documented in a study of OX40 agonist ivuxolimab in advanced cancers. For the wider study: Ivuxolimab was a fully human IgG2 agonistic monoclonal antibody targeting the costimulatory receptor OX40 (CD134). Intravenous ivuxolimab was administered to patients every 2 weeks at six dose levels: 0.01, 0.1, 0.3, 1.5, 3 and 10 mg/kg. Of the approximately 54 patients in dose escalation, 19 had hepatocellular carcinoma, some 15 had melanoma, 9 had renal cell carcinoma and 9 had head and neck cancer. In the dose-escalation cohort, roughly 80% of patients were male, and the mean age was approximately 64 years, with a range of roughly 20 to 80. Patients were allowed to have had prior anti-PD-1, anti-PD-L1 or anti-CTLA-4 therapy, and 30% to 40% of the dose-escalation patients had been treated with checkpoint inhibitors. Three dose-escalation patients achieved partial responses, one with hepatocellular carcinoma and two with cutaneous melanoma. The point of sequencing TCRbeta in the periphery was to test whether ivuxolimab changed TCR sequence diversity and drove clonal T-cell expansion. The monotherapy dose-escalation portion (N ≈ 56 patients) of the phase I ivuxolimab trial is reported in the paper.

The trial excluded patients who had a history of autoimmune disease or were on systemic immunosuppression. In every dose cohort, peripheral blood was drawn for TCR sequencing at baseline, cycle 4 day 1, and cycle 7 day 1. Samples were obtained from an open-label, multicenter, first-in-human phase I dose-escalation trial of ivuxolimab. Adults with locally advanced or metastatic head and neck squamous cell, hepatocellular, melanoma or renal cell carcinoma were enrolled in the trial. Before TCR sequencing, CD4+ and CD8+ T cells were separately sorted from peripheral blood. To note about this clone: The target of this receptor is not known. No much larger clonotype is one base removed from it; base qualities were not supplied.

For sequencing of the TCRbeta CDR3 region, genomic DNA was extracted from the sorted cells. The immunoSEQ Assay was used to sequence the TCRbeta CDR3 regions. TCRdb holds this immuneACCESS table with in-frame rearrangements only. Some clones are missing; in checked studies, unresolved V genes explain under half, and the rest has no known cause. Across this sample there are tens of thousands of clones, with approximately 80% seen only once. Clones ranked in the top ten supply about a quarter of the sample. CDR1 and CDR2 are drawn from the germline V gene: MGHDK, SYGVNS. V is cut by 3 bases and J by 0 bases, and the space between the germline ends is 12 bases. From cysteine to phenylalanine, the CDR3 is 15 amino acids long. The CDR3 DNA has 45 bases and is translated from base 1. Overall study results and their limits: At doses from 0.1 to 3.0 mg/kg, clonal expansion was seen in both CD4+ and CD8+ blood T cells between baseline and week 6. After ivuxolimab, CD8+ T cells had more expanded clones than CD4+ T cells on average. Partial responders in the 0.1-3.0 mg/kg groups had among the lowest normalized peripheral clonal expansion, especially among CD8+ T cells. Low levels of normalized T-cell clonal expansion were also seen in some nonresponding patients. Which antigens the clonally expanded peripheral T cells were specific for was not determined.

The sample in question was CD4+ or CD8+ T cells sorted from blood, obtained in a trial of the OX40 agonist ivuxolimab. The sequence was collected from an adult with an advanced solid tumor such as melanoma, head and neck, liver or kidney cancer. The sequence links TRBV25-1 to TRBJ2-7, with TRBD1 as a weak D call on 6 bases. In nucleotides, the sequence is TGTGCCAGCAGTGAGGGGCAGGGGAACTCCTACGAGCAGTACTTC. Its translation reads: CASSEGQGNSYEQYF.